What follows describes a single T cell receptor beta chain. The CDR3 runs to 14 residues. CDR1 is GTSNPN, CDR2 SVGIG, per germline (reference sequence). Primers used in a second PCR of roughly 6 to 11 cycles were a sample-barcoded 5' primer and a J-beta primer mix. TCRdb reanalysed the 5' RACE reads using MiXCR and keeps one entry per CDR3 protein. The repertoire includes roughly 560,000 distinct CDR3 sequences, around 24% of them detected once, and 8.7% sits in the top ten. The sample belongs to a study of blood T cells in healthy people across ages. This same sample was also taken into another study, of T cells of mothers and their children.

J is TRBJ2-1 and V is TRBV30; 8 bases align to TRBD2. The end of the DNA is better explained by TRBJ2-5, so the J call may be wrong. Input material: blood. The receptor was isolated from a boy younger than 18 in good health. CDR3 loop: CAWATVAGRETQYF. The CDR3 DNA follows: TGTGCCTGGGCTACTGTAGCGGGGAGAGAGACCCAGTACTTC.